The entry that follows covers one T cell receptor beta chain sequence. Its antigen is undetermined. With 7 bases removed from V and 5 bases from J, the gap between germline ends came to 12 bases. The V gene's germline CDR1 is SGDLS and CDR2 YYNGEE. There are 12 residues in the CDR3. PCR amplification relied on 60 Vbeta primers (plus 13 Jbeta primers). Data came from immunoSEQ multiplex PCR; TCRdb stores just in-frame clones and leaves some out. Altogether just over 150,000 clones are present, roughly 80% being singletons, with the ten largest covering 1.3% to 1.5%. This specimen comes from a study of cytomegalovirus exposure and HLA in healthy donors. General study results and limits: A link between a missense DCLRE1C variant and TCR beta V- and J-gene trimming emerged from a later analysis.

The sequenced sample consisted of PBMCs. The clonotype originates from a woman in her twenties or thirties in good health and CMV-seronegative. The genes are TRBV9 and TRBJ1-1; D perhaps matches TRBD1 (6 bases). The CDR3 region has the DNA TGTGCCAGCGGGGCCCAGGGGACTGAAGCTTTCTTT. Protein product: CASGAQGTEAFF. Supplemented by reference TRBV9 and TRBJ1-1, the full variable domain reads DSGVTQTPKHLITATGQRVTLRCSPRSGDLSVYWYQQSLDQGLQFLIQYYNGEERAKGNILERFSAQQFPDLHSELNLSSLELGDSALYFCASGAQGTEAFFGQGTRLTVV.